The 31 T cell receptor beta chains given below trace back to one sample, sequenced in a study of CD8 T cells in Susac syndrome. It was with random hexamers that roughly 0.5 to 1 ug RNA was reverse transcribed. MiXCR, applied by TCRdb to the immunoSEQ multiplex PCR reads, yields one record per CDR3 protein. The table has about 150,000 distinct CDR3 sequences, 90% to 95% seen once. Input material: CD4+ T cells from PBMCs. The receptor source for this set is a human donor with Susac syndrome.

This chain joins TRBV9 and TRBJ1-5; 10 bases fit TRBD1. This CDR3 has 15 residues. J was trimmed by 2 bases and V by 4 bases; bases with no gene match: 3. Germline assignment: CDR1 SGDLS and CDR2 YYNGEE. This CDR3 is CASSRGTGGNQPQHF. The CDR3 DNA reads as TGTGCCAGCAGCCGGGGGACAGGGGGCAATCAGCCCCAGCATTTT.

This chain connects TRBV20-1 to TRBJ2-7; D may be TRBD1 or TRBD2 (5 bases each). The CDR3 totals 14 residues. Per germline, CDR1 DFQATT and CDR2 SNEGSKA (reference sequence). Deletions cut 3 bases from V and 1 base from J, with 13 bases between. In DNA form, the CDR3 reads TGCAGTGCTAGTCTCCGGGACGGATCCTACGAGCAGTACTTC. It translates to CSASLRDGSYEQYF.

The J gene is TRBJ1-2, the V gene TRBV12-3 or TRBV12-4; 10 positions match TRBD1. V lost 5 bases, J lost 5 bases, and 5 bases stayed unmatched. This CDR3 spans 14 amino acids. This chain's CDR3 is CASSQGQGRYGYTF. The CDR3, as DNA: TGTGCCAGCAGTCAGGGACAGGGGAGGTATGGCTACACCTTC.

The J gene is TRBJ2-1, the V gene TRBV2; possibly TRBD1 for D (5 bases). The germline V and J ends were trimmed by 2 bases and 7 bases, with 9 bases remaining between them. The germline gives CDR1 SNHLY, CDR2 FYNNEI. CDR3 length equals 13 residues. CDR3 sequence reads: CASSEWGRNEQFF. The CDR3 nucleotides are TGTGCCAGCAGTGAATGGGGCCGAAATGAGCAGTTCTTC.

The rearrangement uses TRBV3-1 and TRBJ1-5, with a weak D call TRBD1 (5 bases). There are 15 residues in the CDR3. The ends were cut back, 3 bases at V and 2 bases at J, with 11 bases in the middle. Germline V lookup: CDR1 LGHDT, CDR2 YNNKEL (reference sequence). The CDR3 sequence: CASSQGGAGNQPQHF. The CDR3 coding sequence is TGTGCCAGCAGCCAGGGAGGGGCGGGCAATCAGCCCCAGCATTTT.

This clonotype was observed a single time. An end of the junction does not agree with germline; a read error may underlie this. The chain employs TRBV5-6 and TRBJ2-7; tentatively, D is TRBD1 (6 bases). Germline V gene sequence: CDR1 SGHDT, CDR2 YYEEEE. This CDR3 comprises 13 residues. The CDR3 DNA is TGTGCCAGCAGCAGATCGGGACAACGAAACGACCACTTC. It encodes CASSRSGQRNDHF.

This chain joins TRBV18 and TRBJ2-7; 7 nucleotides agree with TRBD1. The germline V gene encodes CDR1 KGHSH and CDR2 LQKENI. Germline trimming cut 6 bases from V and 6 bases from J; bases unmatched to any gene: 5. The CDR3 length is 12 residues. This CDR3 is CASSPGTAEQYF. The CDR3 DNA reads TGTGCCAGCTCGCCGGGGACAGCCGAGCAGTACTTC.

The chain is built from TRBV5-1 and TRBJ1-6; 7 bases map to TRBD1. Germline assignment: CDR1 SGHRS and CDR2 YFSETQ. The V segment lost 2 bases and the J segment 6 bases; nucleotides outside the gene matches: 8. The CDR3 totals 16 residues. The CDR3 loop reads CASSFATGQPNSPLHF. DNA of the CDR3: TGCGCCAGCAGCTTCGCGACGGGACAGCCTAATTCACCCCTCCACTTT.

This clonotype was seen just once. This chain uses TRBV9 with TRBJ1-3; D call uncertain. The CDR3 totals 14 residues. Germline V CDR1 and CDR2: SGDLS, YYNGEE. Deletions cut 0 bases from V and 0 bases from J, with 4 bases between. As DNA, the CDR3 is TGTGCCAGCAGCGTAGATGACTCTGGAAACACCATATATTTT. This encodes CASSVDDSGNTIYF. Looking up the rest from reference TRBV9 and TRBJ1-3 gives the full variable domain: DSGVTQTPKHLITATGQRVTLRCSPRSGDLSVYWYQQSLDQGLQFLIQYYNGEERAKGNILERFSAQQFPDLHSELNLSSLELGDSALYFCASSVDDSGNTIYFGEGSWLTVV.

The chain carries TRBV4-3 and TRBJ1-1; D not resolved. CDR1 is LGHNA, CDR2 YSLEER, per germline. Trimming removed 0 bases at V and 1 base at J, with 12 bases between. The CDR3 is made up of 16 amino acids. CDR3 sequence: CASSQEAKGSNTEAFF. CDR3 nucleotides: TGCGCCAGCAGCCAAGAGGCGAAGGGCTCGAACACTGAAGCTTTCTTT.

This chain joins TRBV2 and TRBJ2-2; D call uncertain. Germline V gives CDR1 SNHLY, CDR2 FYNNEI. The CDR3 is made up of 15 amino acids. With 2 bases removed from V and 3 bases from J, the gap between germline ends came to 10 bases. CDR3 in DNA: TGTGCCAGCAGTGAATTTTGGCAGTACACCGGGGAGCTGTTTTTT. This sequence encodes CASSEFWQYTGELFF. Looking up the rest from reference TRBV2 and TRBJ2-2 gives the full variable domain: EPEVTQTPSHQVTQMGQEVILRCVPISNHLYFYWYRQILGQKVEFLVSFYNNEISEKSEIFDDQFSVERPDGSNFTLKIRSTKLEDSAMYFCASSEFWQYTGELFFGEGSRLTVL.

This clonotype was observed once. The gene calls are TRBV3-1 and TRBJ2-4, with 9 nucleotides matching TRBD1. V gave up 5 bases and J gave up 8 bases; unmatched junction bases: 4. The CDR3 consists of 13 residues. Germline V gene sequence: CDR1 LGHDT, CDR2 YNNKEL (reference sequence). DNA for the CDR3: TGTGCCAGCAGCACGGACAGGGGTGACATTCAGTACTTC. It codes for CASSTDRGDIQYF.

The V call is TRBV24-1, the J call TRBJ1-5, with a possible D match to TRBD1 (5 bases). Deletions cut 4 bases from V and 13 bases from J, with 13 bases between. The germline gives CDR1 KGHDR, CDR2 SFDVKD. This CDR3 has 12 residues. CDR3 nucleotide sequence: TGTGCCACCAGTGAAGCCGGGACCGTACAGCATTTT. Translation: CATSEAGTVQHF.

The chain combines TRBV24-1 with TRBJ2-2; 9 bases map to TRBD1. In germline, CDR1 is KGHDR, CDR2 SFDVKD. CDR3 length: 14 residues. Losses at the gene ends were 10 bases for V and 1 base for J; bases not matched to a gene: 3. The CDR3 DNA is TGTGCCACGACGGACAGGGGGAACACCGGGGAGCTGTTTTTT. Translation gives CATTDRGNTGELFF.

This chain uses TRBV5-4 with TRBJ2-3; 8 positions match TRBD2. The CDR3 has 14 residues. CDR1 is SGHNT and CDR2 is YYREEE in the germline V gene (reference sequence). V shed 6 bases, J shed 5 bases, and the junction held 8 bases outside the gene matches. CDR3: CASTSGGREDTQYF. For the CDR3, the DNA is TGTGCCAGCACCTCGGGGGGGCGTGAAGATACGCAGTATTTT.

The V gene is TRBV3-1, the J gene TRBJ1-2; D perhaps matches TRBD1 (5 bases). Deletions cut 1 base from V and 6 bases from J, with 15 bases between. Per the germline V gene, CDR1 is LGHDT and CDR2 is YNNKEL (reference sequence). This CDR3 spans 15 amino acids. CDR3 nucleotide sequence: TGTGCCAGCAGCCAAGGATTACAGGAAACTCATGGCTACACCTTC. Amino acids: CASSQGLQETHGYTF. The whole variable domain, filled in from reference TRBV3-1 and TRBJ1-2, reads DTAVSQTPKYLVTQMGNDKSIKCEQNLGHDTMYWYKQDSKKFLKIMFSYNNKELIINETVPNRFSPKSPDKAHLNLHINSLELGDSAVYFCASSQGLQETHGYTFGSGTRLTVV.

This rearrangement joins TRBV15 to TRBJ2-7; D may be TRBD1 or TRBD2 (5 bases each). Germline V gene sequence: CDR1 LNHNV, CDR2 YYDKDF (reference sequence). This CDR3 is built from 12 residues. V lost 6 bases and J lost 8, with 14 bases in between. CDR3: CATSVSGPQQYF. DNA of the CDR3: TGTGCCACCAGTGTTTCGGGGCCCCAGCAGTACTTC.

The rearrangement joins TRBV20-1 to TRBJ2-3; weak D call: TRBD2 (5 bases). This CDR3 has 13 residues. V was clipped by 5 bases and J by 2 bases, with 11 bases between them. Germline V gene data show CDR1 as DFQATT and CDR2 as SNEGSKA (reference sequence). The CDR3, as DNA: TGCAGTGCTTCGGGGTCCAACACAGATACGCAGTATTTT. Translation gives CSASGSNTDTQYF.

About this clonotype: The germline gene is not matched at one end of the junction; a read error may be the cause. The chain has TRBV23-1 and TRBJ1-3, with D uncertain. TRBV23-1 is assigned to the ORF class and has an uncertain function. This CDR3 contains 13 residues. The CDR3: CASSARHSLTVDF. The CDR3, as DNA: TGCGCCAGCAGTGCTCGTCACTCACTAACGGTGGATTTT.

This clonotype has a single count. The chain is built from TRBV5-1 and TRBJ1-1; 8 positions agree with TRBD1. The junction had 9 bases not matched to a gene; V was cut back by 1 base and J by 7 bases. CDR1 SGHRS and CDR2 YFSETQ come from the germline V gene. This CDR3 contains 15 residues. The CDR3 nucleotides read TGCGCCAGCAGCTTGCGACAGGGGAGTTTTGGTGAAGCTTTCTTT. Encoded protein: CASSLRQGSFGEAFF. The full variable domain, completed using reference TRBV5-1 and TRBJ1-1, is KAGVTQTPRYLIKTRGQQVTLSCSPISGHRSVSWYQQTPGQGLQFLFEYFSETQRNKGNFPGRFSGRQFSNSRSEMNVSTLELGDSALYLCASSLRQGSFGEAFFGQGTRLTVV.

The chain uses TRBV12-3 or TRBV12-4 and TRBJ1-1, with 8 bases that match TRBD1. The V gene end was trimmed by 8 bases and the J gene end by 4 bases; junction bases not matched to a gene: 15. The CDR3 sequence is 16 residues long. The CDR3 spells CASSRTAGGYVTEAFF. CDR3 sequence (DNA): TGTGCCAGCTCCCGCACCGCAGGGGGCTACGTCACTGAAGCTTTCTTT.

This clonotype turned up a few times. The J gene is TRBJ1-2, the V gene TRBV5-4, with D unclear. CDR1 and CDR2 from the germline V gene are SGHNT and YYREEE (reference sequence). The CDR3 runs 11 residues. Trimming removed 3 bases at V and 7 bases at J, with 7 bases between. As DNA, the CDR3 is TGTGCCAGCAGCTCCGGGATTGGCTACACCTTC. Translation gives CASSSGIGYTF.

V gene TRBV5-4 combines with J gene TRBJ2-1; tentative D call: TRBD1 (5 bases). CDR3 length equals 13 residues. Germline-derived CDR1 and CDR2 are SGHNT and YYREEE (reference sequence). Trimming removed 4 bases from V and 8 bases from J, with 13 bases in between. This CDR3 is CASSGRQGDEQFF. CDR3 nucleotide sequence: TGTGCCAGCAGCGGCCGCCAGGGTGATGAGCAGTTCTTC.

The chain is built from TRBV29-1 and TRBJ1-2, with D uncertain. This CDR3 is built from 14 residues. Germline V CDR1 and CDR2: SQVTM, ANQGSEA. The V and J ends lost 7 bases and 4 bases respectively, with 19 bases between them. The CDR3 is CSAATPLTTYGYTF. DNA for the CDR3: TGCAGCGCCGCGACACCGCTCACGACCTATGGCTACACCTTC.

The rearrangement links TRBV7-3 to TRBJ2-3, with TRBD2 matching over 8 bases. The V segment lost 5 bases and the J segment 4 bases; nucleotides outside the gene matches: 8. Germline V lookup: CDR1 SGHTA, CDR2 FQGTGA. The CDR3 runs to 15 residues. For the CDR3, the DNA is TGTGCCAGCAGCCCCACGGGGGGGCCCCCAGATACGCAGTATTTT. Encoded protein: CASSPTGGPPDTQYF.

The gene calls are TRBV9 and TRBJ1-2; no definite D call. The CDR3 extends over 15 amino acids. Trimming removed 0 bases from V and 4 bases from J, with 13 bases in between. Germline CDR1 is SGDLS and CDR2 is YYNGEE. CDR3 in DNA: TGTGCCAGCAGCGTAGGGGTGGGGATCGGCTATGGCTACACCTTC. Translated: CASSVGVGIGYGYTF.

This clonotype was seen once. CDR3 nucleotide sequence: TGTGCCAGCTCGTCAGGGCCCGCTAAAGAGCAGTACTTC. Protein: CASSSGPAKEQYF. This chain connects TRBV18 to TRBJ2-7; D might be TRBD1 (5 bases). The CDR3 runs to 13 residues. V was shortened by 6 bases and J by 7 bases, with 16 bases between the two germline ends. The germline gives CDR1 KGHSH, CDR2 LQKENI. Supplemented by reference TRBV18 and TRBJ2-7, the full variable domain reads NAGVMQNPRHLVRRRGQEARLRCSPMKGHSHVYWYRQLPEEGLKFMVYLQKENIIDESGMPKERFSAEFPKEGPSILRIQQVVRGDSAAYFCASSSGPAKEQYFGPGTRLTVT.

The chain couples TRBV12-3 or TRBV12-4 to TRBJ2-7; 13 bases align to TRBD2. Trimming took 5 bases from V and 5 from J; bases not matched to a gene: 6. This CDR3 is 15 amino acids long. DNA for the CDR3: TGTGCCAGCAGTATGACTAGCGGGGGGCCCCACGAGCAGTACTTC. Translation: CASSMTSGGPHEQYF.

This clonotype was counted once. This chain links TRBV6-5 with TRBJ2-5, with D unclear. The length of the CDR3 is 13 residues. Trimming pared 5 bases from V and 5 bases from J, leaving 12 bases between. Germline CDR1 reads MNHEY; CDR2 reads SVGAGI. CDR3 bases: TGTGCCAGCAGTCAGCGATCGAGGGAGACCCAGTACTTC. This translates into CASSQRSRETQYF.

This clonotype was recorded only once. For the CDR3, the DNA is TGCAGTGCTGGGACCCTAATGGTGGAGACCCAGTACTTC. It yields the protein CSAGTLMVETQYF. The chain combines TRBV20-1 with TRBJ2-5; either TRBD1 or TRBD2 may fit D (5 bases each). V lost 5 bases and J 5 bases, leaving 15 bases between the germline ends. Per germline, CDR1 DFQATT and CDR2 SNEGSKA (reference sequence). The length of the CDR3 is 13 residues.

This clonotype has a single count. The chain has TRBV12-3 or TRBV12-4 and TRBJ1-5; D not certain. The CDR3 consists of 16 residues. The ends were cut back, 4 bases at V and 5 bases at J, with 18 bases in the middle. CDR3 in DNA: TGTGCCAGCAGTTCTGGACCCCCCAAAGGGCATCAGCCCCAGCATTTT. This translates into CASSSGPPKGHQPQHF.